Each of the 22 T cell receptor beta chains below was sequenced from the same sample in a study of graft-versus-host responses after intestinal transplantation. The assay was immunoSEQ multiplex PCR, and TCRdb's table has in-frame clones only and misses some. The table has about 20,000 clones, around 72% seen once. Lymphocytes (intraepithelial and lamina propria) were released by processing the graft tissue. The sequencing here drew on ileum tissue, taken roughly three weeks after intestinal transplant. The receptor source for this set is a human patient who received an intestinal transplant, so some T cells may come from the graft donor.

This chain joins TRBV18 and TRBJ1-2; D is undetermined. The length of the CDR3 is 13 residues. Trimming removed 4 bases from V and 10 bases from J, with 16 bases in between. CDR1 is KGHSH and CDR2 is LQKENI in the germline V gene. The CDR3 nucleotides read TGTGCCAGCTCACTTTCCGAGGCCGTTGCCTACACCTTC. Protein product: CASSLSEAVAYTF. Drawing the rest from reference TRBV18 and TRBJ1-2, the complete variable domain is NAGVMQNPRHLVRRRGQEARLRCSPMKGHSHVYWYRQLPEEGLKFMVYLQKENIIDESGMPKERFSAEFPKEGPSILRIQQVVRGDSAAYFCASSLSEAVAYTFGSGTRLTVV.

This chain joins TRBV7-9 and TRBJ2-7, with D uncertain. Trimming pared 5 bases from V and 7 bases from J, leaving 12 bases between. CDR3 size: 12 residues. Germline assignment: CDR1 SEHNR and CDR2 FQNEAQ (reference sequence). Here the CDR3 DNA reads TGTGCCAGCAGCCACACCCCTTTGGAGCAGTACTTC. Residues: CASSHTPLEQYF.

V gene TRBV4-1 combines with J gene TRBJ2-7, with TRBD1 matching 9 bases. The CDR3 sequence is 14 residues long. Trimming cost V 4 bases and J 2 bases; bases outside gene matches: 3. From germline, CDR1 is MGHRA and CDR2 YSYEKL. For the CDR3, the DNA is TGCGCCAGCAGCCCTCGACAGGGGGCCTACGAGCAGTACTTC. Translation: CASSPRQGAYEQYF.

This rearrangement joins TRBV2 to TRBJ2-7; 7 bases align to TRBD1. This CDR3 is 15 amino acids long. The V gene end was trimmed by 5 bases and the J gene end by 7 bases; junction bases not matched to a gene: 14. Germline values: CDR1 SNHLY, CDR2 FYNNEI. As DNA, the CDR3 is TGTGCCAGCAGTAAAAGGACAGGACCCCTCTGGGAGCAGTACTTC. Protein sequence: CASSKRTGPLWEQYF.

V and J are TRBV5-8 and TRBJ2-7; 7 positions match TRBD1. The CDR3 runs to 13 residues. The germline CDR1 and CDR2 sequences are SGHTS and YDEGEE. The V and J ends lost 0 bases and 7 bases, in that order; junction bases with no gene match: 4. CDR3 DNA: TGTGCCAGCAGCTTGGAGGGGGCAGGGGAGCAGTACTTC. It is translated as CASSLEGAGEQYF.

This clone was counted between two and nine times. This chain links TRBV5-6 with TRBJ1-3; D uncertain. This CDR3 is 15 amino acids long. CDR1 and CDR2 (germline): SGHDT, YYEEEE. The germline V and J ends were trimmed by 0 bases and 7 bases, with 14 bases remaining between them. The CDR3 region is CASSLAQVAWNTIYF. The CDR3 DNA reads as TGTGCCAGCAGCTTGGCCCAGGTAGCGTGGAACACCATATATTTT.

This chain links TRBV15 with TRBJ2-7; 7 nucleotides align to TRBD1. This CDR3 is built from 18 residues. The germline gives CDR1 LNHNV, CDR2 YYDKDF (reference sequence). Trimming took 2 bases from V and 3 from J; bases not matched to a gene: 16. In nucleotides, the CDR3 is TGTGCCACCAGCAGACAACTCCTAACGACAGGGACGGGCTACGAGCAGTACTTC. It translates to CATSRQLLTTGTGYEQYF.

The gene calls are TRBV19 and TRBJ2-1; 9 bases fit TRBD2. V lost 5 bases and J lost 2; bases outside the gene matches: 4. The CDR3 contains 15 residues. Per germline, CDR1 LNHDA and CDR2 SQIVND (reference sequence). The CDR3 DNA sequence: TGTGCCAGTAGTGCTAGCGGGACAGCCTACAATGAGCAGTTCTTC. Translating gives CASSASGTAYNEQFF.

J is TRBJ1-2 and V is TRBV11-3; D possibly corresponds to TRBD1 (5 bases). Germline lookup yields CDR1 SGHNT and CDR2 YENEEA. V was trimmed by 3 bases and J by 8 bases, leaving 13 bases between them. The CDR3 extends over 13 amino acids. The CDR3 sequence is CASSFQGLYGYTF. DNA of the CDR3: TGTGCCAGCAGCTTTCAGGGACTATACGGCTACACCTTC.

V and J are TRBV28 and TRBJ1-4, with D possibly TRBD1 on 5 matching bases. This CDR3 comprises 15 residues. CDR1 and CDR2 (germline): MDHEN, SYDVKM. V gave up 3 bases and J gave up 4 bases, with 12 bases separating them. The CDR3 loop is CASSFAGPLNEKLFF. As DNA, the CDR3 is TGTGCCAGCAGTTTCGCGGGGCCCCTTAATGAAAAACTGTTTTTT. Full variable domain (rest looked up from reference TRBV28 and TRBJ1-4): DVKVTQSSRYLVKRTGEKVFLECVQDMDHENMFWYRQDPGLGLRLIYFSYDVKMKEKGDIPEGYSVSREKKERFSLILESASTNQTSMYLCASSFAGPLNEKLFFGSGTQLSVL.

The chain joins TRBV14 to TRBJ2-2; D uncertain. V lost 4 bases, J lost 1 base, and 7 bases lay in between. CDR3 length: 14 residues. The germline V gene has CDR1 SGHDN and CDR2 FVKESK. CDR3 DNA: TGTGCCAGCAGCCTGGCAGGGAACACCGGGGAGCTGTTTTTT. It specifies CASSLAGNTGELFF.

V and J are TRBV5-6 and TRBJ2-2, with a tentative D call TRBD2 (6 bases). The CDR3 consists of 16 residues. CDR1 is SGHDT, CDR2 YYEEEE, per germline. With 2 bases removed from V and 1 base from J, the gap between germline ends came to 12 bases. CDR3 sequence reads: CASSLRDLMNTGELFF. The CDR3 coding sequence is TGTGCCAGCAGCTTACGGGACTTAATGAACACCGGGGAGCTGTTTTTT. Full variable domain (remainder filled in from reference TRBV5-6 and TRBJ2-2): DAGVTQSPTHLIKTRGQQVTLRCSPKSGHDTVSWYQQALGQGPQFIFQYYEEEERQRGNFPDRFSGHQFPNYSSELNVNALLLGDSALYLCASSLRDLMNTGELFFGEGSRLTVL.

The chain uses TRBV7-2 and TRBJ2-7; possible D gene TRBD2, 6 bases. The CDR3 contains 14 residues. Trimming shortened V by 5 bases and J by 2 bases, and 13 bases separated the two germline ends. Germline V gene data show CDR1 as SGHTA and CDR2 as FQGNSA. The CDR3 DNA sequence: TGTGCCAGCAGCACCGCGGGACCCCCCTACGAGCAGTACTTC. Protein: CASSTAGPPYEQYF.

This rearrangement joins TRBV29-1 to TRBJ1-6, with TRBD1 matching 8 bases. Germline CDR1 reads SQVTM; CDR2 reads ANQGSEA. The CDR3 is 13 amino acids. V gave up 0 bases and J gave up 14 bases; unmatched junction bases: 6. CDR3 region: CSVEEGQGRSLHF. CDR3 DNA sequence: TGCAGCGTTGAAGAAGGACAGGGTCGGTCCCTCCACTTT.

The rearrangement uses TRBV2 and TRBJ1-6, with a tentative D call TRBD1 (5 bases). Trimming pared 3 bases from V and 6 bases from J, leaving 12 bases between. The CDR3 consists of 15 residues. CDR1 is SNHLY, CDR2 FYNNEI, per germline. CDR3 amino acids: CASSDRRGGNSPLHF. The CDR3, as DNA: TGTGCCAGCAGTGACCGGCGCGGGGGTAATTCACCCCTCCACTTT.

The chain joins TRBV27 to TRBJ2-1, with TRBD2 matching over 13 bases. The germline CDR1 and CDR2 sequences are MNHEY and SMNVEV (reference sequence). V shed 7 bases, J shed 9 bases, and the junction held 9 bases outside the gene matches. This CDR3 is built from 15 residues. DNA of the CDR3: TGTGCCAGCATTAGCGGGACTAGCGGGACTGTTGAGCAGTTCTTC. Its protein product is CASISGTSGTVEQFF.

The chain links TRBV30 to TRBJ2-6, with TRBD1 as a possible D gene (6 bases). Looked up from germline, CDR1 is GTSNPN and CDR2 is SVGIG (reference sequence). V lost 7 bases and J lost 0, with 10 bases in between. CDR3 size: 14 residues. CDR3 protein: CAYYRDSGANVLTF. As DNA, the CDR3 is TGTGCCTACTACAGGGACTCTGGGGCCAACGTCCTGACTTTC.

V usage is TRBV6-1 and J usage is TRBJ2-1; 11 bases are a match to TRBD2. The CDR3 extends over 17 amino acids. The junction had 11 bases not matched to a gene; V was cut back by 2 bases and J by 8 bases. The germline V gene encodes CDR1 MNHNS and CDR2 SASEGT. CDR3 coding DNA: TGTGCCAGCAGTGAACTCATGGGAACTAGCGGGAGTGATGAGCAGTTCTTC. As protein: CASSELMGTSGSDEQFF.

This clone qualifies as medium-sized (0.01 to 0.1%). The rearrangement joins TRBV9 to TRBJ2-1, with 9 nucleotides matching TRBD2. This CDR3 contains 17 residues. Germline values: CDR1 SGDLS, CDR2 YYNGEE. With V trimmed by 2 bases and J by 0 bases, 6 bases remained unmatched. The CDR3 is CASSVGLAGDSYNEQFF. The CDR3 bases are TGTGCCAGCAGCGTGGGTTTAGCGGGAGACTCCTACAATGAGCAGTTCTTC.

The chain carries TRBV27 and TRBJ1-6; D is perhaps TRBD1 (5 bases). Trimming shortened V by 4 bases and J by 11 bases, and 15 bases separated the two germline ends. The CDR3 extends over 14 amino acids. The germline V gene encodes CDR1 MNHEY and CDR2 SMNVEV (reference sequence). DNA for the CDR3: TGTGCCAGCAGTTACCGACAGAACGGCCCACCCCTCCACTTT. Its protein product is CASSYRQNGPPLHF.

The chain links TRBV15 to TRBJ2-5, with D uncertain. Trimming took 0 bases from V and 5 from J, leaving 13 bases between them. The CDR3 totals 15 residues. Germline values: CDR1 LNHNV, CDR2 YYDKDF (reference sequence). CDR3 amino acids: CATSRDCRKLETQYF. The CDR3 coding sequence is TGTGCCACCAGCAGAGATTGTAGAAAATTGGAGACCCAGTACTTC.

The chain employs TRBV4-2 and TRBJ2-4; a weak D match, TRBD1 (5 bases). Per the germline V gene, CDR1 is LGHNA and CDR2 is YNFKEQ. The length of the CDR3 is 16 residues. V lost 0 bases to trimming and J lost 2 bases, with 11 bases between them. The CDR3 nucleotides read TGTGCCAGCAGCCAAGATCAGTCAGGGCCCAAAAACATTCAGTACTTC. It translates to CASSQDQSGPKNIQYF.